This TCR beta chain comes out of a study of Graves' ophthalmopathy and Graves' hyperthyroidism. Other autoimmune disease, uncontrolled infection, pregnancy and lactation led to exclusion. This clonotype was counted at least ten times. Its antigen is as yet unknown. Findings of the study overall: In blood appeared most of the expanded thyroid clonotypes whose frequency exceeded 0.001. The model forecast ophthalmopathy progression, reaching roughly 71% sensitivity and about 75% specificity. Using 13 signatures, a model distinguished ophthalmopathy from stable hyperthyroidism, reaching around 87% sensitivity and 65% to 84% specificity.

For repertoire sequencing, the TCR beta CDR3 regions were amplified from RNA transcripts. Second-round multiplex PCR followed a first-round RT-PCR using HTBI primers. MiXCR was run by TCRdb on the multiplex PCR reads, yielding one entry per CDR3 protein. The table shows a few hundred thousand distinct CDR3 sequences, with approximately 17% occurring only once. From germline, CDR1 is SQVTM and CDR2 ANQGSEA. V was cut by 6 bases and J by 13 bases, with 15 bases left in between. The CDR3 totals 11 residues. The TCR sequence derives from an adult woman with stable Graves' hyperthyroidism. Sequencing was carried out using peripheral blood. V gene TRBV29-1 combines with J gene TRBJ2-2, with D unresolved. CDR3 sequence reads: CSVSTERTLFF. Here the CDR3 DNA reads TGCAGCGTGTCCACAGAACGAACGCTGTTTTTT.